This T cell receptor beta chain was sequenced in a study of cytomegalovirus exposure and HLA in healthy donors. This PCR relied on a set of 60 Vbeta primers and 13 Jbeta primers. TCRdb's copy holds only in-frame clones and misses some; the assay was immunoSEQ multiplex PCR. This table has roughly 120,000 clones, roughly 79% appearing once. This clone was seen more than once but under ten times. Its specificity is not known. This CDR3 has 16 amino acids. The ends lost 5 bases at V and 5 bases at J; junction bases unmatched: 8. Germline lookup yields CDR1 SEHNR and CDR2 FQNEAQ (reference sequence). Regarding the study as a whole: Per a prior analysis, the majority of TCR beta V segments were productive roughly 87% or roughly 30% of the time.

Input material: PBMCs. The source is a woman between 50 and 59 years old in good health and CMV-seropositive. The chain employs TRBV7-9 and TRBJ1-4; 10 positions agree with TRBD1. CDR3 nucleotides: TGTGCCAGCAGCGTCACCGGGACAGGGGCAAATGAAAAACTGTTTTTT. The encoded protein is CASSVTGTGANEKLFF.